A selection of T cell receptor beta chains follows, all from one sample in a study of vaccination and CD4 T cells after COVID-19. Which antigens these TCRs recognize remains unknown. TCRdb itself ran the PCR reads through MiXCR, one entry per CDR3 protein. The sample has about 23,000 distinct CDR3 sequences, around two thirds seen once. The sample in question was CD4+ T cells from blood, cultured in vitro, obtained after SARS-CoV-2 vaccination. All receptors derive from a human donor who received a COVID-19 vaccine. The CDR3 runs from the conserved cysteine through the conserved F or W. Fields, in order: J gene, V gene, clone size, D gene, CDR3 DNA, CDR3 protein. The D gene is left open where the match is weak. Some rows have no size entry. The others give once, few or many, or a class for an expanded clone.

j_gene: TRBJ2-1
v_gene: TRBV24-1
abundance: NA
d_gene: NA
CDR3nt: TGTGCCACCAGTGATTTCGGGGGACACAATTACAATGAGCAGTTCTTC
CDR3aa: CATSDFGGHNYNEQFF

j_gene: TRBJ2-4
v_gene: TRBV20-1
abundance: NA
d_gene: NA
CDR3nt: TGCAGTGCTAGAGTCGGGGGCCTCGGGGGCATTCAGTACTTC
CDR3aa: CSARVGGLGGIQYF

j_gene: TRBJ1-2
v_gene: TRBV24-1
abundance: few
d_gene: NA
CDR3nt: TGTGCCACCGGAAGGGGTGGAATCTATGGCTACACCTTC
CDR3aa: CATGRGGIYGYTF

j_gene: TRBJ1-2
v_gene: TRBV5-4
abundance: NA
d_gene: NA
CDR3nt: TGTGCCAGCAGCTTGGACAACTGGGGACAAGGGTCGTCTGGCTACACCTTC
CDR3aa: CASSLDNWGQGSSGYTF

j_gene: TRBJ1-6
v_gene: TRBV20-1
abundance: NA
d_gene: TRBD1
CDR3nt: TGCAGTGCGTGGACAGGCGGGGATTCACCCCTCCACTTT
CDR3aa: CSAWTGGDSPLHF

j_gene: TRBJ2-2
v_gene: TRBV10-1
abundance: NA
d_gene: NA
CDR3nt: TGCGCCAGCAGTGAACGACTCCCAGTAACCGGGGAGCTGTTTTTC
CDR3aa: CASSERLPVTGELFF

j_gene: TRBJ2-1
v_gene: TRBV10-3
abundance: NA
d_gene: NA
CDR3nt: TGTGCCATCAGTGATGGGGCTTCGGATGAGCAGTTCTTC
CDR3aa: CAISDGASDEQFF

j_gene: TRBJ1-1
v_gene: TRBV7-9
abundance: NA
d_gene: NA
CDR3nt: TGTGCCAGCAGCGCCAAAACTGCGAACACTGAAGCTTTCTTT
CDR3aa: CASSAKTANTEAFF

j_gene: TRBJ2-2
v_gene: TRBV11-3
abundance: NA
d_gene: TRBD1
CDR3nt: TGTGCCAGCAGCCCCCAAACAGGGGGTACCGGGGAGCTGTTTTTT
CDR3aa: CASSPQTGGTGELFF

j_gene: TRBJ1-1
v_gene: TRBV19
abundance: NA
d_gene: NA
CDR3nt: TGTGCCAGTAGCCCGTCGGACAGAAAGGCAACTGAAGCTTTCTTT
CDR3aa: CASSPSDRKATEAFF

j_gene: TRBJ1-5
v_gene: TRBV7-2
abundance: NA
d_gene: TRBD1
CDR3nt: TGTGCCAGCAGCTCACAGGGGGCAGAAAATCAGCCCCAGCATTTT
CDR3aa: CASSSQGAENQPQHF

j_gene: TRBJ1-5
v_gene: TRBV10-2
abundance: NA
d_gene: NA
CDR3nt: TGCGCCAGCAGTGGACACCTTAGCAATCAGCCCCAGCATTTT
CDR3aa: CASSGHLSNQPQHF

j_gene: TRBJ2-3
v_gene: TRBV27
abundance: NA
d_gene: NA
CDR3nt: TGTGCCAGCAGTTTATCTGGGGCCGACACAGATACGCAGTATTTT
CDR3aa: CASSLSGADTDTQYF

j_gene: TRBJ1-2
v_gene: TRBV2
abundance: NA
d_gene: TRBD1
CDR3nt: TGTGCCAGCAGGGGTAGGACAGGAGACTATGGCTACACCTTC
CDR3aa: CASRGRTGDYGYTF

j_gene: TRBJ1-1
v_gene: TRBV20-1
abundance: few
d_gene: TRBD1
CDR3nt: TGCAGTGCTATAGACAGGGGGCAGATAGAAGCTTTCTTT
CDR3aa: CSAIDRGQIEAFF

j_gene: TRBJ1-6
v_gene: TRBV7-2
abundance: NA
d_gene: NA
CDR3nt: TGTGCCAGCAGCTTCTCGGTACCTGGAGGAGTTGGAAATTCACCCCTCCACTTT
CDR3aa: CASSFSVPGGVGNSPLHF

j_gene: TRBJ2-7
v_gene: TRBV7-7
abundance: NA
d_gene: NA
CDR3nt: TGTGCCAGCAGCTTAGCACCAACCTACGAGCAGTACTTC
CDR3aa: CASSLAPTYEQYF

j_gene: TRBJ1-2
v_gene: TRBV15
abundance: NA
d_gene: NA
CDR3nt: TGTGCCACCAGCAGAGTGCCAGGCATCTATGGCTACACCTTC
CDR3aa: CATSRVPGIYGYTF

j_gene: TRBJ1-2
v_gene: TRBV2
abundance: NA
d_gene: TRBD1
CDR3nt: TGTGCCAGCAGTTCGGACAGGGAAGATGGCTACACCTTC
CDR3aa: CASSSDREDGYTF

j_gene: TRBJ2-5
v_gene: TRBV7-6
abundance: NA
d_gene: NA
CDR3nt: TGTGCCAGCAGCCTACCCCTGGGGACCCAGTACTTC
CDR3aa: CASSLPLGTQYF

j_gene: TRBJ2-1
v_gene: TRBV6-1
abundance: NA
d_gene: TRBD2
CDR3nt: TGTGCCAGCAGTCCTTCCGGCAGTAGCGGGGGTCTCAATGAGCAGTTCTTC
CDR3aa: CASSPSGSSGGLNEQFF

j_gene: TRBJ2-5
v_gene: TRBV20-1
abundance: NA
d_gene: TRBD2
CDR3nt: TGCAGTGCCTGGGGCACGACGGGGACTAGCGGGGGGGTTCAAGAGACCCAGTACTTC
CDR3aa: CSAWGTTGTSGGVQETQYF

j_gene: TRBJ2-3
v_gene: TRBV7-2
abundance: NA
d_gene: NA
CDR3nt: TGTGCCAGCAGCTCGCGCCGGGACTGGTACACAGATACGCAGTATTTT
CDR3aa: CASSSRRDWYTDTQYF

j_gene: TRBJ1-1
v_gene: TRBV6-2/TRBV6-3
abundance: NA
d_gene: TRBD1
CDR3nt: TGTGCCAGCAGTCCCGACCGCCCGTCAGGGGGCAGAGGGGACACTGAAGCTTTCTTT
CDR3aa: CASSPDRPSGGRGDTEAFF

j_gene: TRBJ2-5
v_gene: TRBV9
abundance: NA
d_gene: NA
CDR3nt: TGTGCCAGCAGCGTAGCCCCATGGGAGACCCAGTACTTC
CDR3aa: CASSVAPWETQYF

j_gene: TRBJ1-1
v_gene: TRBV15
abundance: NA
d_gene: TRBD1
CDR3nt: TGTGCCACCAGGAGAGGGGGCAACACTGAAGCTTTCTTT
CDR3aa: CATRRGGNTEAFF

j_gene: TRBJ1-1
v_gene: TRBV6-1
abundance: NA
d_gene: TRBD1
CDR3nt: TGTGCCAGCAGTACCGGGACAGGGTGGGACACTGAAGCTTTCTTT
CDR3aa: CASSTGTGWDTEAFF

j_gene: TRBJ2-7
v_gene: TRBV19
abundance: few
d_gene: NA
CDR3nt: TGTGCCAGTAGTCCGCGGACGGAAAGAAGAAGACTCTACGAGCAGTACTTC
CDR3aa: CASSPRTERRRLYEQYF

j_gene: TRBJ2-7
v_gene: TRBV14
abundance: few
d_gene: NA
CDR3nt: TGTGCCAGCAGCCAAGGGCCGGGCCCAATACTGGGGGAGCAGTACTTC
CDR3aa: CASSQGPGPILGEQYF

j_gene: TRBJ2-3
v_gene: TRBV5-1
abundance: NA
d_gene: TRBD2
CDR3nt: TGCGCCAGCAGCCCGGGGACTAGCGGGGGGGCGATGGATACGCAGTATTTT
CDR3aa: CASSPGTSGGAMDTQYF

j_gene: TRBJ1-4
v_gene: TRBV6-1
abundance: NA
d_gene: NA
CDR3nt: TGTGCCAGCAGTGGGACAGTCCTTAATGAAAAACTGTTTTTT
CDR3aa: CASSGTVLNEKLFF

j_gene: TRBJ2-5
v_gene: TRBV5-1
abundance: NA
d_gene: TRBD2
CDR3nt: TGCGCCAGCAGCTTGGAGTGGGCTAGCGGGGGCCAGGACGGGTACTTC
CDR3aa: CASSLEWASGGQDGYF

j_gene: TRBJ1-5
v_gene: TRBV7-8
abundance: medium-sized
d_gene: TRBD1
CDR3nt: TGTGCCAGCAGCTTAACCACAGGGGGATTGAATCAGCCCCAGCATTTT
CDR3aa: CASSLTTGGLNQPQHF

j_gene: TRBJ2-3
v_gene: TRBV2
abundance: few
d_gene: NA
CDR3nt: TGTGCCAGCAGTGTGGGACCGGTGACGCAGTATTTT
CDR3aa: CASSVGPVTQYF

j_gene: TRBJ2-1
v_gene: TRBV7-3
abundance: once
d_gene: TRBD2
CDR3nt: TGTGCCAGCAGCCCCGGGACTAGCAATGAGCAGTTCTTC
CDR3aa: CASSPGTSNEQFF

j_gene: TRBJ1-2
v_gene: TRBV4-1
abundance: few
d_gene: NA
CDR3nt: TGCGCCAGCAGCCAAGCAGGGTGGCAGGGGTCGTATGGCTACACCTTC
CDR3aa: CASSQAGWQGSYGYTF

j_gene: TRBJ1-2
v_gene: TRBV19
abundance: NA
d_gene: TRBD1
CDR3nt: TGTGCCAGTAGTATAGCGACAGGGAACTATGGCTACACCTTC
CDR3aa: CASSIATGNYGYTF

j_gene: TRBJ2-1
v_gene: TRBV7-9
abundance: NA
d_gene: TRBD1
CDR3nt: TGTGCCAGCAGTCTCGGGACAGTCACCTACAATGAGCAGTTCTTC
CDR3aa: CASSLGTVTYNEQFF

j_gene: TRBJ2-7
v_gene: TRBV2
abundance: NA
d_gene: TRBD1
CDR3nt: TGTGCCAGCAGCGCACGGACAGGGGACTACGAGCAGTACTTC
CDR3aa: CASSARTGDYEQYF

j_gene: TRBJ2-3
v_gene: TRBV24-1
abundance: few
d_gene: TRBD1
CDR3nt: TGTGCCACCAGTGATACAGGGGTGGGTAACACAGATACGCAGTATTTT
CDR3aa: CATSDTGVGNTDTQYF

j_gene: TRBJ1-1
v_gene: TRBV10-3
abundance: few
d_gene: NA
CDR3nt: TGTGCCATCAGCGGGCAGGGAAGGACTGAAGCTTTCTTT
CDR3aa: CAISGQGRTEAFF

j_gene: TRBJ1-5
v_gene: TRBV29-1
abundance: few
d_gene: NA
CDR3nt: TGCAGCGTACAACAGGGTGGCAATCAGCCCCAGCATTTT
CDR3aa: CSVQQGGNQPQHF

j_gene: TRBJ1-6
v_gene: TRBV19
abundance: NA
d_gene: TRBD1
CDR3nt: TGTGCCAGTAGGGATCGGACAGGGGTTAGGGATTCACCCCTCCACTTT
CDR3aa: CASRDRTGVRDSPLHF

j_gene: TRBJ2-3
v_gene: TRBV12-3/TRBV12-4
abundance: NA
d_gene: TRBD2
CDR3nt: TGTGCCAGCTCTCCCTCCTTTAGCGGGGGGGCCACAGATACGCAGTATTTT
CDR3aa: CASSPSFSGGATDTQYF

j_gene: TRBJ2-1
v_gene: TRBV19
abundance: NA
d_gene: NA
CDR3nt: TGTGCCAGCAGCCGAGAAAACAATGAGCAGTTCTTC
CDR3aa: CASSRENNEQFF

j_gene: TRBJ2-3
v_gene: TRBV19
abundance: NA
d_gene: NA
CDR3nt: TGTGCCACCAAACGTAGAGGGTACACAGATACGCAGTATTTT
CDR3aa: CATKRRGYTDTQYF

j_gene: TRBJ1-1
v_gene: TRBV11-3
abundance: NA
d_gene: NA
CDR3nt: TGTGCCAGCAGCTACCGGGGGGAGGCTTTCTTT
CDR3aa: CASSYRGEAFF

j_gene: TRBJ2-3
v_gene: TRBV6-1
abundance: few
d_gene: NA
CDR3nt: TGTGCCACCGACGTTAAGTATACGCAGTATTTT
CDR3aa: CATDVKYTQYF

j_gene: TRBJ1-6
v_gene: TRBV20-1
abundance: NA
d_gene: TRBD1
CDR3nt: TGCAGTGCTAGTTTAATGGGACAGGAAGATTCACCCCTCCACTTT
CDR3aa: CSASLMGQEDSPLHF

j_gene: TRBJ1-1
v_gene: TRBV7-8
abundance: few
d_gene: NA
CDR3nt: TGTGCCAGCAGCTTACGACGGGGGACGTTGAACACTGAAGCTTTCTTT
CDR3aa: CASSLRRGTLNTEAFF

j_gene: TRBJ2-5
v_gene: TRBV10-3
abundance: few
d_gene: TRBD1
CDR3nt: TGTGCCAGCAGTAATCAACAGGGGGCAGAGACCCAGTACTTC
CDR3aa: CASSNQQGAETQYF

j_gene: TRBJ2-7
v_gene: TRBV20-1
abundance: NA
d_gene: NA
CDR3nt: TGCAGTGCTCACAGGGGAGGCTACGAGCAGTACTTC
CDR3aa: CSAHRGGYEQYF

j_gene: TRBJ2-5
v_gene: TRBV11-3
abundance: once
d_gene: TRBD1
CDR3nt: TGTGCCAGCAGCCCCACCCGGGACGACAGGGTGCAAGAGACCCAGTACTTC
CDR3aa: CASSPTRDDRVQETQYF